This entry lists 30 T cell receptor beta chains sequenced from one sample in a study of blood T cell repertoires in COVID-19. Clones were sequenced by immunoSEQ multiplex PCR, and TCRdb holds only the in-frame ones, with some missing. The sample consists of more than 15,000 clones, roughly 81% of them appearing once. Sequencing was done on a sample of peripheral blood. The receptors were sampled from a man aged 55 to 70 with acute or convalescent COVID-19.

CDR3 DNA: TGCGCCAGCAGCCACCCGGCGGCCGGCTATGGCTACACCTTC. It specifies CASSHPAAGYGYTF. The chain employs TRBV4-1 and TRBJ1-2; unclear D gene. The germline V gene has CDR1 MGHRA and CDR2 YSYEKL. Trimming pared 3 bases from V and 4 bases from J, leaving 12 bases between. This CDR3 comprises 14 residues.

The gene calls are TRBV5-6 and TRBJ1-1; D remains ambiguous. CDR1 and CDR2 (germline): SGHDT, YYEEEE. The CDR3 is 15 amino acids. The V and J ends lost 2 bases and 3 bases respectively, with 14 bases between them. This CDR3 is CASSFGLRGDTEAFF. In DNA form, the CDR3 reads TGTGCCAGCAGCTTTGGACTTCGTGGGGACACTGAAGCTTTCTTT.

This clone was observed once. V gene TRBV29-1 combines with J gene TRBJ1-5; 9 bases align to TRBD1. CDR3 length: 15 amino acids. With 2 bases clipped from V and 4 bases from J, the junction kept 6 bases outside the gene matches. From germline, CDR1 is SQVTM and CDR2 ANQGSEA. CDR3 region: CSVESLTGGNQPQHF. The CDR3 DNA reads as TGCAGCGTTGAATCCCTGACAGGGGGTAATCAGCCCCAGCATTTT.

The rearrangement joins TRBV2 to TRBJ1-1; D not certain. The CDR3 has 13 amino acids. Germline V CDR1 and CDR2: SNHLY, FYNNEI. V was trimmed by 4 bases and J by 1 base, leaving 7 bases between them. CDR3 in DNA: TGTGCCAGCAGTGGTGAGGGGAACACTGAAGCTTTCTTT. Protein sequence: CASSGEGNTEAFF.

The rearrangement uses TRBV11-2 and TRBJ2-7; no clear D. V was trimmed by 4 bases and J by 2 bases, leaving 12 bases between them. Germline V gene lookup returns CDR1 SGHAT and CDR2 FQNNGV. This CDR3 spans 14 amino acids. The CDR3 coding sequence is TGTGCCAGCAGCTACGTGACACTCCCCTACGAGCAGTACTTC. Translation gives CASSYVTLPYEQYF.

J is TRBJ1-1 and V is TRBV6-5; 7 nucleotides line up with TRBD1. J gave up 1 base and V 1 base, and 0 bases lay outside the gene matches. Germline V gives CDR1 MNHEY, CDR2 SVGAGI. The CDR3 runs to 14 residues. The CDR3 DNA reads TGTGCCAGCAGTTACTGGACAGGGAACACTGAAGCTTTCTTT. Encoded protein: CASSYWTGNTEAFF.

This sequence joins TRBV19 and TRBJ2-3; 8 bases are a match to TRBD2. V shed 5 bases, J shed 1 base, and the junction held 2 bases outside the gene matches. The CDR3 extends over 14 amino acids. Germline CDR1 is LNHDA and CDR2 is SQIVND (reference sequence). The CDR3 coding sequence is TGTGCCAGTAGTTGGCGGGGGGGCACAGATACGCAGTATTTT. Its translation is CASSWRGGTDTQYF.

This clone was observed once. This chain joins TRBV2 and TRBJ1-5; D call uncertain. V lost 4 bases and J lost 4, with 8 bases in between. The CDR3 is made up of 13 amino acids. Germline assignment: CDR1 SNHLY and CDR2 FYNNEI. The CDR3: CASSGTGNQPQHF. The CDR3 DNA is TGTGCCAGCAGTGGGACGGGAAATCAGCCCCAGCATTTT.

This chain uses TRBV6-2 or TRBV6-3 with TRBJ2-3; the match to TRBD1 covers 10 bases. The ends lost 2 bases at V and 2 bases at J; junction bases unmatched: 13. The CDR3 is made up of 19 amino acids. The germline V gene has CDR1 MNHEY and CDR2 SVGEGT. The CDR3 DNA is TGTGCCAGCAGTTACCCACCGGGACAGGGGAATTTATACACAGATACGCAGTATTTT. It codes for CASSYPPGQGNLYTDTQYF.

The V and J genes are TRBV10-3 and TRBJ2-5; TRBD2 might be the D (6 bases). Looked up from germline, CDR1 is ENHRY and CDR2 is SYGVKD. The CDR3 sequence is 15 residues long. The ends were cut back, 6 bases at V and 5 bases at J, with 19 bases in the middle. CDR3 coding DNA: TGTGCCATCAGCCGAGTGGCAGGCAGCGGGGAGACCCAGTACTTC. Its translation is CAISRVAGSGETQYF.

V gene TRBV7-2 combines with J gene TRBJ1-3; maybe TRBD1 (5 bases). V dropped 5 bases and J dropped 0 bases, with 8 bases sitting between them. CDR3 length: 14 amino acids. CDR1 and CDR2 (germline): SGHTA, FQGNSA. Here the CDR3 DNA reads TGTGCCAGCAGCCCCGGGGGCTCTGGAAACACCATATATTTT. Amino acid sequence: CASSPGGSGNTIYF.

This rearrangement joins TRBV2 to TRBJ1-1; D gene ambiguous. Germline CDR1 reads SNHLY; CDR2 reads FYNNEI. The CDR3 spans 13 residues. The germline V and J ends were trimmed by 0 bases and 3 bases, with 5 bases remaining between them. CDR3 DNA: TGTGCCAGCAGTGAAGCTTTCTACACTGAAGCTTTCTTT. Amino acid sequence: CASSEAFYTEAFF.

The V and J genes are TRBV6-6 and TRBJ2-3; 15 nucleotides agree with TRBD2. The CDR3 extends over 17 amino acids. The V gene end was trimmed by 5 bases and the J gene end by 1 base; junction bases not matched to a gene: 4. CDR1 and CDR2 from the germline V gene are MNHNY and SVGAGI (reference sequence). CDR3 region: CASSRTSGGAGTDTQYF. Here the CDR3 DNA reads TGTGCCAGCAGTCGGACTAGCGGGGGGGCGGGCACAGATACGCAGTATTTT.

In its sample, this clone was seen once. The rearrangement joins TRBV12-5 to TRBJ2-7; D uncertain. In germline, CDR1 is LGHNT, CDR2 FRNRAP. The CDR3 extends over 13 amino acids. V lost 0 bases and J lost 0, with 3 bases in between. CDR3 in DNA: TGTGCTAGTGGTTTGGTCGGCTCCTACGAGCAGTACTTC. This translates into CASGLVGSYEQYF.

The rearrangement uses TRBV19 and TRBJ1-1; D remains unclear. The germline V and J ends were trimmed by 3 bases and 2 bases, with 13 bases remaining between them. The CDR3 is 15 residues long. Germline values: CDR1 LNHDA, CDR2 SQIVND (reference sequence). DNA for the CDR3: TGTGCCAGTAGTATGGAAAGAGGCATTAACACTGAAGCTTTCTTT. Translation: CASSMERGINTEAFF.

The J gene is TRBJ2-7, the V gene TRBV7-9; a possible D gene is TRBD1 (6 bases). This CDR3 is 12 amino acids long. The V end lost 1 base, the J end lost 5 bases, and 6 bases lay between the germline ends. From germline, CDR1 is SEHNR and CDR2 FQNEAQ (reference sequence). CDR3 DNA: TGTGCCAGCAGCTTAGGGACAGACGAGCAGTACTTC. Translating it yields CASSLGTDEQYF.

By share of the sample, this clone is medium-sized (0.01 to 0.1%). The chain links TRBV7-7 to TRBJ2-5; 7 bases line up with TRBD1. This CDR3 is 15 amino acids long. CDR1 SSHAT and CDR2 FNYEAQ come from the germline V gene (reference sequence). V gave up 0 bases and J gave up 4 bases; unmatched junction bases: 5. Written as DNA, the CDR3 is TGTGCCAGCAGCTTAGCTGGGGGACAGAGAGAGACCCAGTACTTC. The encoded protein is CASSLAGGQRETQYF.

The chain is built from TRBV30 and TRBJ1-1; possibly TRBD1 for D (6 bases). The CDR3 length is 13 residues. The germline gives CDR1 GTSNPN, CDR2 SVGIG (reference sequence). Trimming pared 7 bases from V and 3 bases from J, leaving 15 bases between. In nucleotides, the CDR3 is TGTGCCTCTCGGGACACAACTTACACTGAAGCTTTCTTT. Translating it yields CASRDTTYTEAFF.

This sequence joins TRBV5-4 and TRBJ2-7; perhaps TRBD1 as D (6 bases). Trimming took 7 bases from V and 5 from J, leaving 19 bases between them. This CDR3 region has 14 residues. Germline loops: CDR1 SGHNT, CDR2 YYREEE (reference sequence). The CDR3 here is CASSQRGHLDEQYF. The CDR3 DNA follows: TGTGCCAGCTCCCAAAGGGGACACCTTGACGAGCAGTACTTC.

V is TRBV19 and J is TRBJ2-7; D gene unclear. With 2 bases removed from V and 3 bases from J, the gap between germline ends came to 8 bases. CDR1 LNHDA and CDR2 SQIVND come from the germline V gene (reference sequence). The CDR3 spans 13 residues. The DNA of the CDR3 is TGTGCCAGTAGTATAACACAAAACTACGAGCAGTACTTC. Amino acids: CASSITQNYEQYF.

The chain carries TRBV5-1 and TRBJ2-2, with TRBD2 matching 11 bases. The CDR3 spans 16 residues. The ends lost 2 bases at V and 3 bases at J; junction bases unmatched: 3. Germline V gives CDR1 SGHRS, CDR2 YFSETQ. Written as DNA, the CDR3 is TGCGCCAGCAGCTTTAATAGCGGGGGGGACACCGGGGAGCTGTTTTTT. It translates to CASSFNSGGDTGELFF.

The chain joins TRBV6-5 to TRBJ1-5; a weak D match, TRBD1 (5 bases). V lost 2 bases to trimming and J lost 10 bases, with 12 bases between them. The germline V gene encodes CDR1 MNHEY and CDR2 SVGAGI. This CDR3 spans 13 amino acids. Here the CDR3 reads CASSYGGAGPQHF. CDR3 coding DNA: TGTGCCAGCAGTTACGGAGGGGCGGGACCCCAGCATTTT.

CDR3 DNA sequence: TGTGCCAGTAGTTTCGGGACAGGGAGGGTAAATCAGCCCCAGCATTTT. Amino acid sequence: CASSFGTGRVNQPQHF. V usage is TRBV19 and J usage is TRBJ1-5, with 9 bases identical to TRBD1. Trimming took 5 bases from V and 4 from J; bases not matched to a gene: 9. Germline V gene sequence: CDR1 LNHDA, CDR2 SQIVND (reference sequence). This CDR3 has 16 residues.

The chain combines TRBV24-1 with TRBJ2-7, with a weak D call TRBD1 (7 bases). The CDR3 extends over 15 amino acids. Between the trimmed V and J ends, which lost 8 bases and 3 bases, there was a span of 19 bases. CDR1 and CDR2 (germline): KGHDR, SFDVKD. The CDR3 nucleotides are TGTGCCACCAAAGTGTCCGCAGGGGGGAACTACGAGCAGTACTTC. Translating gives CATKVSAGGNYEQYF.

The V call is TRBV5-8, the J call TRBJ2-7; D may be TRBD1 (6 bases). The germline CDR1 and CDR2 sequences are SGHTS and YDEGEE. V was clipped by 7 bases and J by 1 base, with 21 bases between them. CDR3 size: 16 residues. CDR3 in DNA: TGTGCCAGCGAAAACCTAGAGGGGGTAATGTCCTACGAGCAGTACTTC. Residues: CASENLEGVMSYEQYF.

The CDR3: CASSLTTFSSYEQYF. CDR3 bases: TGTGCCAGCAGCTTAACGACTTTCAGCTCCTACGAGCAGTACTTC. The chain recombines TRBV11-2 with TRBJ2-7; D call uncertain. This CDR3 spans 15 amino acids. The V end lost 2 bases, the J end lost 0 bases, and 11 bases lay between the germline ends. Germline loops: CDR1 SGHAT, CDR2 FQNNGV. The complete variable domain, with remaining parts taken from reference TRBV11-2 and TRBJ2-7, reads EAGVAQSPRYKIIEKRQSVAFWCNPISGHATLYWYQQILGQGPKLLIQFQNNGVVDDSQLPKDRFSAERLKGVDSTLKIQPAKLEDSAVYLCASSLTTFSSYEQYFGPGTRLTVT.

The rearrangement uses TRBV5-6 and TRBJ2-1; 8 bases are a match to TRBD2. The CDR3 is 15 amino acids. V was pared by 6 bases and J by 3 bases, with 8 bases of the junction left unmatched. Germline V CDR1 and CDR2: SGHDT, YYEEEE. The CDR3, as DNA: TGTGCCAGCACCCCCGGCGGGAGGAGCTACAATGAGCAGTTCTTC. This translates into CASTPGGRSYNEQFF.

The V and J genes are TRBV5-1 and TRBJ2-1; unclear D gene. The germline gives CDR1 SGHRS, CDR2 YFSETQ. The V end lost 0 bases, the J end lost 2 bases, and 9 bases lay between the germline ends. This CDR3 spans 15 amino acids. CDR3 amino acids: CASSLGSPTYNEQFF. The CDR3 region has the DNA TGCGCCAGCAGCTTGGGGTCACCTACCTACAATGAGCAGTTCTTC.

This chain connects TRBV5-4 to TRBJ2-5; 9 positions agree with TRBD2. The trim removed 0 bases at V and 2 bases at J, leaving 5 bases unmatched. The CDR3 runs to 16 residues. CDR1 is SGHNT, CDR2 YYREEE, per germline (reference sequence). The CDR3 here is CASSLGGGVKQETQYF. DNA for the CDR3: TGTGCCAGCAGCTTGGGCGGGGGGGTGAAACAAGAGACCCAGTACTTC. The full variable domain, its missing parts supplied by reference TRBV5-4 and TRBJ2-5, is ETGVTQSPTHLIKTRGQQVTLRCSSQSGHNTVSWYQQALGQGPQFIFQYYREEENGRGNFPPRFSGLQFPNYSSELNVNALELDDSALYLCASSLGGGVKQETQYFGPGTRLLVL.

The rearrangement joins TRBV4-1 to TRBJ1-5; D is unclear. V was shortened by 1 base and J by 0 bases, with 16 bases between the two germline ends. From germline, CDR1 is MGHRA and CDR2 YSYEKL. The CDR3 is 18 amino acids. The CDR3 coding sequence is TGCGCCAGCAGCCAAGGACTCCTCGGGTACTATAGCAATCAGCCCCAGCATTTT. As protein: CASSQGLLGYYSNQPQHF.